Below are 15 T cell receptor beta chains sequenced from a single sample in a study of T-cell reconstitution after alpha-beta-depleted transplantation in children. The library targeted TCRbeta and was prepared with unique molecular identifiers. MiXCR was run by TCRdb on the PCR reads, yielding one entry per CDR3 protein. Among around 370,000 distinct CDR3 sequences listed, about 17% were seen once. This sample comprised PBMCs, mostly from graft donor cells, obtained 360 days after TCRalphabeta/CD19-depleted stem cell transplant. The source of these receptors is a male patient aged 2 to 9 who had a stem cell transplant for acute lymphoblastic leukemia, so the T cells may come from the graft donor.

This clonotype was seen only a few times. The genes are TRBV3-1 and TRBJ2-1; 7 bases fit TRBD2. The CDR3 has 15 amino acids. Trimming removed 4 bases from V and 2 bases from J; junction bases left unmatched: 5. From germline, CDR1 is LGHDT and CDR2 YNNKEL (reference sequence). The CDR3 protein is CASSLGTNPYNEQFF. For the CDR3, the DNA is TGTGCCAGCAGCCTCGGGACTAACCCCTACAATGAGCAGTTCTTC.

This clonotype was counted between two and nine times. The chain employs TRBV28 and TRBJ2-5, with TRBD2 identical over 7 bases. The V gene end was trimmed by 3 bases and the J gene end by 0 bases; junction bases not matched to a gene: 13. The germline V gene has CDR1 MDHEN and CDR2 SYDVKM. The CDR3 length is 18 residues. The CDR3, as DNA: TGTGCCAGCAGTTTCCCCCACGGTGGAAGCGGGAACCAAGAGACCCAGTACTTC. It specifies CASSFPHGGSGNQETQYF. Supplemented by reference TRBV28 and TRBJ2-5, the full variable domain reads DVKVTQSSRYLVKRTGEKVFLECVQDMDHENMFWYRQDPGLGLRLIYFSYDVKMKEKGDIPEGYSVSREKKERFSLILESASTNQTSMYLCASSFPHGGSGNQETQYFGPGTRLLVL.

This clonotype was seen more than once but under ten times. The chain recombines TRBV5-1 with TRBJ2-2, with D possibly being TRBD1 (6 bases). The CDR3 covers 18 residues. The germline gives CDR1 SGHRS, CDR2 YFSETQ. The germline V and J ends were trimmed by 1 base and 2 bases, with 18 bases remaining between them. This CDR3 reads CASSLSTGQTTNTGELFF. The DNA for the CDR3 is TGCGCCAGCAGCTTGAGTACGGGACAAACCACCAACACCGGGGAGCTGTTTTTT.

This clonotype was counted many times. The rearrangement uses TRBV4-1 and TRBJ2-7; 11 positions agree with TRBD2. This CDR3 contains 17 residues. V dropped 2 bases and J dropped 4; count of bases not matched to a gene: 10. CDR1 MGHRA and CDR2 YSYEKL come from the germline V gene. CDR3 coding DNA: TGCGCCAGCAGCCAATGGCTAGCGGGAGGAGTAGGGTACGAGCAGTACTTC. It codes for CASSQWLAGGVGYEQYF.

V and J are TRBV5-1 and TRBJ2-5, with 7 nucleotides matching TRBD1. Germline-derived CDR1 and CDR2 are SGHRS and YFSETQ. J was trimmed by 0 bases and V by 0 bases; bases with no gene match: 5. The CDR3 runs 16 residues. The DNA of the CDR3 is TGCGCCAGCAGCTTGGAGCTAGGGGGCTACCAAGAGACCCAGTACTTC. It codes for CASSLELGGYQETQYF.

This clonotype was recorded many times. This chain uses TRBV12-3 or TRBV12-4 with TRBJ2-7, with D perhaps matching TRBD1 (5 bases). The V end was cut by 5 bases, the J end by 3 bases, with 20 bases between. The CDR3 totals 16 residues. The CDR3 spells CASSPYGQVRDYEQYF. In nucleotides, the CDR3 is TGTGCCAGCAGTCCTTACGGACAAGTAAGGGACTACGAGCAGTACTTC.

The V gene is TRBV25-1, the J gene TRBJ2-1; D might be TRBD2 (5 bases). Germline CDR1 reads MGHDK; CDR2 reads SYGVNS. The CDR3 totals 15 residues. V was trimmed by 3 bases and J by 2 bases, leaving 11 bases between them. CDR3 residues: CASSDDSVPYNEQFF. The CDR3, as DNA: TGTGCCAGCAGTGACGATAGCGTACCCTACAATGAGCAGTTCTTC.

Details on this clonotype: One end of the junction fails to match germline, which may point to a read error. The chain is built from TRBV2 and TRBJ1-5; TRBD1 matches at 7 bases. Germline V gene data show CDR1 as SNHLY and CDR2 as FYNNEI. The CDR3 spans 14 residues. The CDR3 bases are TGTGCCAGCGGTGAGACAGGGCGCAATCAGCCCCAGCATTTT. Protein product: CASGETGRNQPQHF.

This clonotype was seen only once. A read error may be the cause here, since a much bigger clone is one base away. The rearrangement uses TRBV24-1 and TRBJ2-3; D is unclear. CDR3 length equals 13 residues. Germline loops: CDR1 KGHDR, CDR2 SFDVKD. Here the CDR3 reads CPTSDLSRDTQYF. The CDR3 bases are TGTCCCACCAGTGATTTGTCAAGAGATACGCAGTATTTT.

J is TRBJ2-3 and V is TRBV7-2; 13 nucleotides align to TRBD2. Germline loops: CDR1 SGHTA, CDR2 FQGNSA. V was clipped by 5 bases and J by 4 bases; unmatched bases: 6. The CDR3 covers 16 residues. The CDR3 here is CASSPRLAGGSDTQYF. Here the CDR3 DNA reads TGTGCCAGCAGCCCCCGACTAGCGGGAGGTTCAGATACGCAGTATTTT.

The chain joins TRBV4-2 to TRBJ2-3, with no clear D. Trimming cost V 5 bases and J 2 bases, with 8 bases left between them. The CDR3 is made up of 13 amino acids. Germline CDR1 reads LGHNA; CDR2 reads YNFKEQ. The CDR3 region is CASSKEVTDTQYF. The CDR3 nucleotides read TGTGCCAGCAGCAAGGAAGTCACAGATACGCAGTATTTT.

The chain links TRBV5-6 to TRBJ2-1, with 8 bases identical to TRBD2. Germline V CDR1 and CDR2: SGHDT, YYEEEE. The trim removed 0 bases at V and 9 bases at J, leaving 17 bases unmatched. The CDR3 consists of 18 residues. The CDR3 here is CASSLGREGVAGIGEQFF. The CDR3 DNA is TGTGCCAGCAGCTTGGGTCGGGAAGGCGTAGCGGGAATAGGTGAGCAGTTCTTC. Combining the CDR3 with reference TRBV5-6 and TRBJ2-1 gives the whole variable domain DAGVTQSPTHLIKTRGQQVTLRCSPKSGHDTVSWYQQALGQGPQFIFQYYEEEERQRGNFPDRFSGHQFPNYSSELNVNALLLGDSALYLCASSLGREGVAGIGEQFFGPGTRLTVL.

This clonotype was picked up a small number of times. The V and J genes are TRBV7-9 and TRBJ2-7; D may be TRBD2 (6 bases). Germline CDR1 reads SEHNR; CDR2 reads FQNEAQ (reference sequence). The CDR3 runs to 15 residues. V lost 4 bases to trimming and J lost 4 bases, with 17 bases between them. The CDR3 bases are TGTGCCAGCAGCTCAGGGCGGGACGGAGTATACGAGCAGTACTTC. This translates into CASSSGRDGVYEQYF.

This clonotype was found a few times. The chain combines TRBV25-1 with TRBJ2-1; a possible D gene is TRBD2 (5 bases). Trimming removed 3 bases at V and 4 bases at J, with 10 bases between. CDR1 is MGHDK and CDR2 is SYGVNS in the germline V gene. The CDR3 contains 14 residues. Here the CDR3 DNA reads TGTGCCAGCAGTGACCTTAGCGATTACAATGAGCAGTTCTTC. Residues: CASSDLSDYNEQFF.

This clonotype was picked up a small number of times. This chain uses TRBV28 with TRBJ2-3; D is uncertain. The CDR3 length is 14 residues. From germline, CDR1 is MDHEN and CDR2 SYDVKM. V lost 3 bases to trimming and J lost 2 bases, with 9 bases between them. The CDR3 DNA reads TGTGCCAGCAGTTTGTGGCGACTCACAGATACGCAGTATTTT. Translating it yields CASSLWRLTDTQYF. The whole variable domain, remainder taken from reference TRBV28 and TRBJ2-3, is DVKVTQSSRYLVKRTGEKVFLECVQDMDHENMFWYRQDPGLGLRLIYFSYDVKMKEKGDIPEGYSVSREKKERFSLILESASTNQTSMYLCASSLWRLTDTQYFGPGTRLTVL.